Listed here are 10 T cell receptor beta chains from one sample, sequenced in a study of T-cell memory formation after mild COVID-19. One entry per CDR3 protein, called by TCRdb with MiXCR from the 5' RACE reads. The repertoire holds about 350,000 distinct CDR3 sequences, with roughly 19% as singletons. Specimen: PBMCs or a T cell subset sorted from them (not recorded which). These receptors all come from a man aged 18 to 35 who had mild COVID-19 (a few samples of this study predate the infection). Cell type and time point are not known.

This chain joins TRBV20-1 and TRBJ2-3; 10 positions match TRBD2. CDR3 length: 13 amino acids. Germline V gives CDR1 DFQATT, CDR2 SNEGSKA (reference sequence). CDR3: CSDSGGTRNTQYF. The CDR3 bases are TGCAGCGATAGCGGGGGGACACGTAATACGCAGTATTTT.

This clonotype was counted only a few times. The rearrangement uses TRBV27 and TRBJ1-6, with 9 bases fitting TRBD1. The trim removed 5 bases at V and 9 bases at J, leaving 8 bases unmatched. The CDR3 runs to 15 residues. Germline-derived CDR1 and CDR2 are MNHEY and SMNVEV (reference sequence). The CDR3 DNA sequence: TGTGCCAGCAGTCCCGGGACAGGGAGGGGTTCACCCCTCCACTTT. Amino acid sequence: CASSPGTGRGSPLHF.

This clonotype was observed many times. The CDR3 sequence is CASSVGGLNEKLFF. The DNA for the CDR3 is TGTGCCAGCAGCGTGGGAGGGCTTAATGAAAAACTGTTTTTT. This chain uses TRBV9 with TRBJ1-4; D remains ambiguous. The CDR3 contains 14 residues. Germline V lookup: CDR1 SGDLS, CDR2 YYNGEE. V lost 2 bases and J 4 bases, leaving 9 bases between the germline ends.

The chain employs TRBV9 and TRBJ2-5; D not certain. Germline lookup yields CDR1 SGDLS and CDR2 YYNGEE. V was clipped by 5 bases and J by 4 bases, with 12 bases between them. The CDR3 extends over 13 amino acids. The CDR3 region is CASSPEAAETQYF. DNA of the CDR3: TGTGCCAGCAGTCCCGAAGCAGCAGAGACCCAGTACTTC.

This chain connects TRBV6-2 or TRBV6-3 to TRBJ1-1; a weak D match, TRBD1 (5 bases). The CDR3 loop spans 10 amino acids. Trimming left V 5 bases short and J 9 bases short, with 7 bases between. The germline V gene has CDR1 MNHEY and CDR2 SVGEGT. The CDR3 is CASSQGQAFF. In nucleotides, the CDR3 is TGTGCCAGCAGTCAGGGACAAGCTTTCTTT.

The rearrangement joins TRBV5-1 to TRBJ1-5; D is undetermined. Trimming left V 1 base short and J 5 bases short, with 7 bases between. CDR1 SGHRS and CDR2 YFSETQ come from the germline V gene. This CDR3 is built from 13 residues. In DNA form, the CDR3 reads TGCGCCAGCAGCTTGTTGGGAGATCAGCCCCAGCATTTT. Translated, it gives CASSLLGDQPQHF.

The genes are TRBV7-9 and TRBJ2-1; no firm D call. This CDR3 region has 13 residues. The ends were cut back, 3 bases at V and 2 bases at J, with 5 bases in the middle. CDR1 SEHNR and CDR2 FQNEAQ come from the germline V gene (reference sequence). For the CDR3, the DNA is TGTGCCAGCAGCTTTAACACCTACAATGAGCAGTTCTTC. Its protein is CASSFNTYNEQFF.

This chain links TRBV7-2 with TRBJ2-5, with 9 positions matching TRBD2. Germline-derived CDR1 and CDR2 are SGHTA and FQGNSA. CDR3 length equals 15 residues. V shed 1 base, J shed 5 bases, and the junction held 5 bases outside the gene matches. Written as DNA, the CDR3 is TGTGCCAGCAGCTTAGTGGGCGGGGGGGTTGAGACCCAGTACTTC. It encodes CASSLVGGGVETQYF.

This clonotype was seen only a few times. DNA for the CDR3: TGTGCCAGCAGCCCGCAGGGGACCTCCTACAATGAGCAGTTCTTC. It codes for CASSPQGTSYNEQFF. The chain carries TRBV7-8 and TRBJ2-1, with a tentative D call TRBD1 (6 bases). CDR1 SGHVS and CDR2 FQNEAQ come from the germline V gene. The V end lost 5 bases, the J end lost 0 bases, and 11 bases lay between the germline ends. The CDR3 is made up of 15 amino acids.

This clonotype has only a few counts. The chain carries TRBV15 and TRBJ1-3; D is uncertain. V dropped 3 bases and J dropped 3 bases, with 15 bases sitting between them. Germline V gene sequence: CDR1 LNHNV, CDR2 YYDKDF (reference sequence). The CDR3 runs 16 residues. The CDR3 loop reads CATSRVAGGYGNTIYF. The CDR3 bases are TGTGCCACCAGCAGGGTAGCTGGCGGGTATGGAAACACCATATATTTT. The full variable domain, with the rest looked up from reference TRBV15 and TRBJ1-3, is DAMVIQNPRYQVTQFGKPVTLSCSQTLNHNVMYWYQQKSSQAPKLLFHYYDKDFNNEADTPDNFQSRRPNTSFCFLDIRSPGLGDTAMYLCATSRVAGGYGNTIYFGEGSWLTVV.